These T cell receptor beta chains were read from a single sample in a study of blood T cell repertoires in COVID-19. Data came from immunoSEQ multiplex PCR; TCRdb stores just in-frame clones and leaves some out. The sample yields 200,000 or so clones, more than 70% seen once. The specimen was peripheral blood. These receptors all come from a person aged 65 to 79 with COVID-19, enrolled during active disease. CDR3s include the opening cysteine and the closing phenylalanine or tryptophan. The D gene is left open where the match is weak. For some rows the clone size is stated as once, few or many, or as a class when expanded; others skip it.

CASSSPNQPQHF TRBJ1-5 NA NA TRBV5-5
CASSLGTSGSYEQYF TRBJ2-7 TRBD2 NA TRBV4-3
CASSLGRLNYEQFF TRBJ2-1 NA NA TRBV7-9
CASSSQTNTGELFF TRBJ2-2 NA NA TRBV7-9
CSDRTGTGGFNAGNTEAFF TRBJ1-1 TRBD1 NA TRBV29-1
CASSPDRDLQPQHF TRBJ1-5 TRBD1 NA TRBV28
CASSTGSGTEAFF TRBJ1-1 NA NA TRBV12-3/TRBV12-4
CASSEGGSNQPQHF TRBJ1-5 NA NA TRBV6-4
CASSLTTTQRITGELFF TRBJ2-2 NA NA TRBV7-7
CSGSGDGYGYTF TRBJ1-2 NA NA TRBV29-1
CASKPRTEGYNEQFF TRBJ2-1 NA once TRBV21-1
CASSLAGSINEQFF TRBJ2-1 NA NA TRBV11-2
CASSPDLGGNAVTF TRBJ1-2 NA NA TRBV18
CASMPTAKKKVDTGELFF TRBJ2-2 NA NA TRBV7-9
CASRTTGVNSPLHF TRBJ1-6 TRBD1 many TRBV28
CASSEAPGQGYQPQHF TRBJ1-5 TRBD1 once TRBV6-1
CASSLGTSGGHEQFF TRBJ2-1 TRBD2 NA TRBV7-2
CASSFYSGYEQYF TRBJ2-7 NA NA TRBV5-1
CASSLGQGNQPQHF TRBJ1-5 TRBD1 NA TRBV7-2
CASSGRDRGTNEQYF TRBJ2-7 TRBD1 few TRBV6-6
CASRSLFSGNTIYF TRBJ1-3 NA NA TRBV6-5
CASTPYGGGRRGYQETQYF TRBJ2-5 NA NA TRBV28
CASSYSKRGANTGELFF TRBJ2-2 TRBD2 NA TRBV6-2/TRBV6-3
CASSLDRYSYEQYF TRBJ2-7 TRBD1 NA TRBV7-2
CATSDPDIQETQYF TRBJ2-5 NA NA TRBV24-1
CASSPLQTVDGYTF TRBJ1-2 NA NA TRBV18
CASSRDTLYEQYF TRBJ2-7 NA few TRBV5-8
CASSKSWRRVQFF TRBJ2-1 NA NA TRBV21-1
CASSLGGQGSSYEQYF TRBJ2-7 TRBD1 NA TRBV7-7
CASRPDGDIQYF TRBJ2-4 NA NA TRBV23-1
CASSFIGANVLTF TRBJ2-6 NA NA TRBV7-9
CASAPSGQGRHTYNEQFF TRBJ2-1 NA once TRBV19
CSGGQGRNEQFF TRBJ2-1 TRBD1 NA TRBV29-1
CASIERQGVLNTEAFF TRBJ1-1 TRBD1 NA TRBV6-1
CAAGTSGMKTQYF TRBJ2-5 TRBD2 once TRBV6-5
CASRSDRGINQPQHF TRBJ1-5 TRBD1 NA TRBV19
CASNSRSYNSPLHF TRBJ1-6 NA NA TRBV19
CASSLTGGYTEAFF TRBJ1-1 TRBD1 NA TRBV5-1